This T cell receptor (beta chain) was captured in a study of blood T cell repertoires in COVID-19. At the level of the study: Researchers got acute and convalescent COVID-19 samples from the United States, Italy and Spain. T cells, B-cell-depleted T cells, or PBMCs supplied cDNA or gDNA.

Per the study methods: Estimated nucleated cell counts came from reference gene primer amplification. Some clones are missing from TCRdb's copy, which holds only in-frame ones; the method was immunoSEQ multiplex PCR. V and J calls and clone size are copied from that table; D and trimming were computed from the DNA. The sample has just under 60,000 clones; about 88% are singletons. This CDR3 has 16 residues. CDR1 and CDR2 (germline): LGHNA, YNFKEQ. With V trimmed by 1 base and J by 4 bases, 3 bases remained unmatched. The J gene is TRBJ2-3, the V gene TRBV4-2; the match to TRBD2 covers 12 bases. This receptor was taken from a human donor with active COVID-19. The donor label of this sample is uncertain. The specimen sequenced was peripheral blood. CDR3 sequence reads: CASSQALAGGADTQYF. The CDR3 region has the DNA TGTGCCAGCAGCCAAGCACTAGCGGGGGGTGCAGATACGCAGTATTTT.